This T cell receptor (beta chain) was recorded in a study of blood T cells in healthy people across ages. Using a J-beta primer mix together with a sample-barcoded 5' primer, a second PCR was run for roughly 7 to 12 cycles. TCRdb processed the 5' RACE reads anew with MiXCR; each CDR3 protein has one entry. The sample has about 1.5 million distinct CDR3 sequences, 35% to 45% seen once. The V and J ends lost 4 bases and 3 bases, in that order; junction bases with no gene match: 6. The germline V gene encodes CDR1 SEHNR and CDR2 FQNEAQ (reference sequence). There are 16 residues in the CDR3. Per-sample yields of isolated PBMCs were at least 6 million.

The chain joins TRBV7-9 to TRBJ2-1; 10 bases line up with TRBD2. This receptor was obtained from a young woman in good health. Sequences were obtained from blood. Here the CDR3 reads CASSYTLAGDYNEQFF. DNA of the CDR3: TGTGCCAGCAGCTACACTCTAGCGGGGGACTACAATGAGCAGTTCTTC.